These 3 T cell receptor beta chains share one sample of origin, sequenced in a study of OX40 agonist ivuxolimab in advanced cancers. Here immunoSEQ multiplex PCR was the method, and the copy in TCRdb shows in-frame clones only, minus some. The top ten clones hold 20% to 25% of a sample with over 30,000 clones, over 80% of them seen once. This specimen consisted of CD4+ or CD8+ T cells sorted from blood, obtained in a trial of the OX40 agonist ivuxolimab. These receptors were taken from an adult with an advanced solid tumor such as melanoma, head and neck, liver or kidney cancer.

This chain uses TRBV4-1 with TRBJ2-1; TRBD1 is a possible D gene (6 bases). Trimming took 5 bases from V and 7 from J, leaving 21 bases between them. Germline CDR1 and CDR2: MGHRA and YSYEKL. This CDR3 region has 16 residues. CDR3 DNA: TGCGCCAGCAGCGACCCGGGTGGGGGCGGAAGGAATGAGCAGTTCTTC. Translating gives CASSDPGGGGRNEQFF.

The rearrangement joins TRBV28 to TRBJ1-5, with 7 bases aligning to TRBD1. This CDR3 comprises 14 residues. From germline, CDR1 is MDHEN and CDR2 SYDVKM. J lost 5 bases, V lost 2 bases, and 3 bases had no gene match. This chain's CDR3 is CASSLARGDQPQHF. The CDR3 bases are TGTGCCAGCAGTTTAGCCAGGGGGGATCAGCCCCAGCATTTT.

The chain couples TRBV10-3 to TRBJ2-1, with D perhaps matching TRBD2 (7 bases). Per the germline V gene, CDR1 is ENHRY and CDR2 is SYGVKD. V lost 6 bases, J lost 10 bases, and 16 bases lay in between. This CDR3 region has 13 residues. For the CDR3, the DNA is TGTGCCATCAGGGAAGGGGGGGCTGAGGAGCAGTTCTTC. Protein: CAIREGGAEEQFF.